The T cell receptor beta chain under discussion was sequenced for a study of shared clonotypes between healthy human individuals. Study-wide results and caveats: Sorted-subset sequencing was shown by rarefaction to be incomplete despite large depth.

As concerns this clone: Its antigen is undetermined.

Libraries were prepared by immunoSEQ multiplex PCR; TCRdb keeps only in-frame clonotypes and omits some of them. Among 330,000 or so clones listed, roughly 70% were seen once. Sequencing input: memory CD4+ T cells sorted from blood. Subset reported: CD45RA-negative fraction. The clonotype was recovered from a young man in good health.

The CDR3 here is CASSVEPGGVGANVLTF. CDR3 coding DNA: TGTGCCAGCAGTGTCGAACCAGGGGGCGTGGGGGCCAACGTCCTGACTTTC. This rearrangement joins TRBV25-1 to TRBJ2-6; 8 bases are a match to TRBD1. V lost 4 bases to trimming and J lost 4 bases; unmatched junction nucleotides: 9. This CDR3 has 17 amino acids. CDR1 MGHDK and CDR2 SYGVNS come from the germline V gene.